The 2 T cell receptor beta chains below were found in one sample sequenced in a study of blood T cell repertoires in COVID-19. Some clones are missing from TCRdb's copy, which holds only in-frame ones; the method was immunoSEQ multiplex PCR. The sample lists 9,500 to 15,000 clones, approximately 80% seen once, with approximately 3.5% in the top ten. Specimen: peripheral blood. The receptors come from a woman aged 55-69 years with acute or convalescent COVID-19.

The V gene is TRBV18, the J gene TRBJ2-5; 8 nucleotides agree with TRBD2. This CDR3 is 16 amino acids long. The V and J ends lost 1 base and 2 bases, in that order; junction bases with no gene match: 6. CDR1 and CDR2 (germline): KGHSH, LQKENI. The CDR3 region is CASSPLVAGTQETQYF. As DNA, the CDR3 is TGTGCCAGCTCACCACTGGTAGCGGGGACACAAGAGACCCAGTACTTC.

The chain couples TRBV4-2 to TRBJ1-2; 9 bases are a match to TRBD1. The germline V gene encodes CDR1 LGHNA and CDR2 YNFKEQ. The CDR3 consists of 16 residues. V was clipped by 0 bases and J by 8 bases; unmatched bases: 10. Here the CDR3 DNA reads TGTGCCAGCAGCCAAGAGGGACAGGGAACTACGCAAGGCTACACCTTC. Translation gives CASSQEGQGTTQGYTF.